These T cell receptor beta chains were read from a single sample in a study of beta chain features in type 1 diabetes. Measured with immunoSEQ multiplex PCR; TCRdb has only the in-frame clones, and not every one. The sample holds about 340,000 clones, approximately 13% seen once. The sample comprised naive CD4+ T cells from blood. These receptors all come from a woman between 18 and 29 years old with type 1 diabetes. CDR3s include the opening cysteine and the closing phenylalanine or tryptophan. A D gene is named only where the DNA matches it firmly. Clone sizes are given selectively: once, few, many, or a class where the clone is expanded.

TGTGCCAGTAGTACCCCCCTTGGAAACACCATATATTTT,CASSTPLGNTIYF,TRBJ1-3,.,.,TRBV19
TGTGCCAGCAGCCAGGTACTAGTTAGTGTGGTTAATGAGCAGTTCTTC,CASSQVLVSVVNEQFF,TRBJ2-1,few,.,TRBV4-2
TGTGCCAGCAGCTTATATGGCGGGGCCGGGGAGCTGTTTTTT,CASSLYGGAGELFF,TRBJ2-2,.,.,TRBV7-2
TGTGCCAGCAGCACGATCGTGGGACAGGGGGAAGCCAAAAACATTCAGTACTTC,CASSTIVGQGEAKNIQYF,TRBJ2-4,few,TRBD1,TRBV11-2
TGTGCCAGCAGCGTCGACCCGAAGGGGGGCTACACCTTC,CASSVDPKGGYTF,TRBJ1-2,.,.,TRBV9
TGTGCCAGTAGTATACCTCAGGGGTATGGCTACACCTTC,CASSIPQGYGYTF,TRBJ1-2,.,.,TRBV19
TGTGCCAGTAGTATAGGACAGGGGGCGACAGATACGCAGTATTTT,CASSIGQGATDTQYF,TRBJ2-3,few,TRBD1,TRBV19
TGCGCCAGCAGCTTGGAGCGGGCCAAAAACATTCAGTACTTC,CASSLERAKNIQYF,TRBJ2-4,few,.,TRBV5-1
TGTGCCAGCTCACCCCTAGCCGAGGCGACGACCCAGTACTTC,CASSPLAEATTQYF,TRBJ2-5,few,.,TRBV18
TGTGCCAGCAGTCGTTACAATGAGCAGTTCTTC,CASSRYNEQFF,TRBJ2-1,few,.,TRBV28
TGTGCTAGTGGTGGAGGACTAGCGGTTTTGGATGAGCAGTTCTTC,CASGGGLAVLDEQFF,TRBJ2-1,once,TRBD2,TRBV12-5
TGTGCCACCAACGACAGGACCAACTACAATGAGCAGTTCTTC,CATNDRTNYNEQFF,TRBJ2-1,.,.,TRBV19
TGTGCCAGCAGCTCCTATTCTAGCGGGATCGTCACAGATACGCAGTATTTT,CASSSYSSGIVTDTQYF,TRBJ2-3,few,TRBD2,TRBV7-2
TGCAGTGCTAGAGTGCAGGTCCAAGCTTTCTTT,CSARVQVQAFF,TRBJ1-1,few,.,TRBV20-1
TGTGCCAGCAGCTGGGGAGGATCTACCAATGAGCAGTTCTTC,CASSWGGSTNEQFF,TRBJ2-1,.,.,TRBV7-6
TGTGCCAGTAGTCCCCATTCAGGGGTCAGCAATCAGCCCCAGCATTTT,CASSPHSGVSNQPQHF,TRBJ1-5,few,.,TRBV19
TGTGCCATCAGTGAGTCGGAGGAAGGGACCCAGTACTTC,CAISESEEGTQYF,TRBJ2-5,few,.,TRBV10-3
TGTGCCAGCAGTTACTCGACAGGGGGTAACTATGGCTACACCTTC,CASSYSTGGNYGYTF,TRBJ1-2,.,TRBD1,TRBV6-5
TGCGCCAGCAGCTTGGCATTAGGCACAGTGTATGGCTACACCTTC,CASSLALGTVYGYTF,TRBJ1-2,.,.,TRBV5-1
TGTGCCAGCAGCCCGACAAATTTGAACACTGAAGCTTTCTTT,CASSPTNLNTEAFF,TRBJ1-1,few,.,TRBV7-9
TGTGCCTCGAAACGAGCGGGACCGAACACCGGGGAGCTGTTTTTT,CASKRAGPNTGELFF,TRBJ2-2,few,TRBD2,TRBV19
TGTGCCAGCACCTCTAGCGGGAGATCCTACGAGCAGTACTTC,CASTSSGRSYEQYF,TRBJ2-7,.,TRBD2,TRBV2
TGTGCCATCGGGACTCCCCCGCCGGGAGATACGCAGTATTTT,CAIGTPPPGDTQYF,TRBJ2-3,.,.,TRBV11-3
TGTGCCAGCAGCGTAGCTACCTACAATGAGCAGTTCTTC,CASSVATYNEQFF,TRBJ2-1,.,.,TRBV9
TGTGCCAGCAGCCCTCACAATGAGCAGTTCTTC,CASSPHNEQFF,TRBJ2-1,.,.,TRBV7-8
TGCGCCAGCAGCTTTACAGGGGGGAACACTGAAGCTTTCTTT,CASSFTGGNTEAFF,TRBJ1-1,.,TRBD1,TRBV5-1
TGTGCCAGCAGCCCCCGGGACGGCGGGAGGGGGGGCACAGATACGCAGTATTTT,CASSPRDGGRGGTDTQYF,TRBJ2-3,.,TRBD2,TRBV11-2
TGTGCCAGCAGCTTCAATCAGGGTAGATCTAGCACAGATACGCAGTATTTT,CASSFNQGRSSTDTQYF,TRBJ2-3,few,.,TRBV11-2
TGTGCCAGCAGCCCCACAGGGGGTCATGGCTACACCTTC,CASSPTGGHGYTF,TRBJ1-2,few,TRBD1,TRBV11-2
TGTGCCAGCACTCGGCAGGGAACCTACAATGAGCAGTTCTTC,CASTRQGTYNEQFF,TRBJ2-1,few,.,TRBV25-1
TGTGCCATCGGGAAGGCGGGAGGGCCAGATACGCAGTATTTT,CAIGKAGGPDTQYF,TRBJ2-3,.,TRBD2,TRBV10-3
TGCGCCAGCAGCTTGGGTGGGCGCAACAATGAGCAGTTCTTC,CASSLGGRNNEQFF,TRBJ2-1,few,.,TRBV5-1
TGTGCCAGTAGTTCGGCTGGAGTACGGGGAGATACGCAGTATTTT,CASSSAGVRGDTQYF,TRBJ2-3,.,.,TRBV19
TGTGCCAGCAGCTTAGCTCTGCGCGGGAGCGGCACCGGGGAGCTGTTTTTT,CASSLALRGSGTGELFF,TRBJ2-2,.,TRBD2,TRBV5-4
TGCGCCAGCAGCCAGGGGAACAGGGCCTACGAGCAGTACTTC,CASSQGNRAYEQYF,TRBJ2-7,.,.,TRBV5-1
TGCGCCAGCAAATATGCGGGGGTAGTGCTGAACACTGAAGCTTTCTTT,CASKYAGVVLNTEAFF,TRBJ1-1,.,.,TRBV23-1
TGTGCCAGCAGTTCCGCTCTAGCGGGGGAGGTGGAGCAGTACTTC,CASSSALAGEVEQYF,TRBJ2-7,.,TRBD2,TRBV27
TGCGCCAGCAGCCCCCTACCGACAGGGAGTACTGAAGCTTTCTTT,CASSPLPTGSTEAFF,TRBJ1-1,few,TRBD1,TRBV4-3
TGTGCCAGCTCCCCCTCGGGAATCCTCGGAGATACGCAGTATTTT,CASSPSGILGDTQYF,TRBJ2-3,few,.,TRBV18
TGCAGCATCCTTGGCCCAGGGGGCAAGCGGACTGAAGCTTTCTTT,CSILGPGGKRTEAFF,TRBJ1-1,.,TRBD1,TRBV29-1
TGTGCCAGCAGCCTAGGGTTAGCGCCGACCTACGAGCAGTACTTC,CASSLGLAPTYEQYF,TRBJ2-7,few,.,TRBV4-2
TGCAGCGTCCTGGGCCAGTTGGGACTCTCTTGGGGCACTGAAGCTTTCTTT,CSVLGQLGLSWGTEAFF,TRBJ1-1,few,.,TRBV29-1
TGTGCCAGCAGTAGGGAGGGACAGGCGGAGCCCCAGCATTTT,CASSREGQAEPQHF,TRBJ1-5,.,TRBD1,TRBV7-8
TGTGCCAGCAGTTTATCGTGGGACAGGGTTTATGGCTACACCTTC,CASSLSWDRVYGYTF,TRBJ1-2,.,TRBD1,TRBV27
TGTGCCTGGAGCCGGGACTATGGCTACACCTTC,CAWSRDYGYTF,TRBJ1-2,few,.,TRBV30
TGTGCCAGCAGCTTGTCAGTTGAGACCCAGTACTTC,CASSLSVETQYF,TRBJ2-5,few,.,TRBV7-6
TGCGCCAGCAGCTCACTACAGGGTGGCACTGAAGCTTTCTTT,CASSSLQGGTEAFF,TRBJ1-1,few,.,TRBV5-1
TGTGCCAGTAGTATTGTGTCAGGGTACACTGAAGCTTTCTTT,CASSIVSGYTEAFF,TRBJ1-1,few,.,TRBV19
TGTGCCAGCAGCTTACGCAGGGGGTTCGACACTGAAGCTTTCTTT,CASSLRRGFDTEAFF,TRBJ1-1,.,TRBD1,TRBV7-2
TGTGCCAGCAGCCGGACTAGCGGCCCGGGGGCAGATACGCAGTATTTT,CASSRTSGPGADTQYF,TRBJ2-3,.,TRBD2,TRBV5-4
TGTGCCAGCTCACCACCGAGCAGGAAAGAGACCCAGTACTTC,CASSPPSRKETQYF,TRBJ2-5,few,.,TRBV18
TGTGCCAGCTCACCACAGAATATAGCGGGCAATCAGCCCCAGCATTTT,CASSPQNIAGNQPQHF,TRBJ1-5,few,.,TRBV18
TGTGCCTGGAGTGTACGACTAGCGGGAGCAACAGATACGCAGTATTTT,CAWSVRLAGATDTQYF,TRBJ2-3,few,TRBD2,TRBV30
TGTGCCAGCAGCCAAGTCCGACTAGCGGGAGTTGAGACCCAGTACTTC,CASSQVRLAGVETQYF,TRBJ2-5,.,TRBD2,TRBV14
TGTGCCAGCAGTTCCGGTGGAGTGGAGACCCAGTACTTC,CASSSGGVETQYF,TRBJ2-5,.,.,TRBV25-1
TGCGCCAGCAGCCAAGTTCAGGGGGCGATGAACACTGAAGCTTTCTTT,CASSQVQGAMNTEAFF,TRBJ1-1,.,TRBD1,TRBV4-3
TGTGCCAGCTCACCACCTGGGACAACCTACAATGAGCAGTTCTTC,CASSPPGTTYNEQFF,TRBJ2-1,.,.,TRBV18
TGCAGCGTTGTCGCGCTCGGGTCAGAGACCCAGTACTTC,CSVVALGSETQYF,TRBJ2-5,many,.,TRBV29-1
TGTGCCAGCAGTTACTCGGGACTAGCGGGAGGAGATACGCAGTATTTT,CASSYSGLAGGDTQYF,TRBJ2-3,.,TRBD2,TRBV6-5
TGCGCCAGCAGCCCCGTGGACAAACCCCTCAACAATGAGCAGTTCTTC,CASSPVDKPLNNEQFF,TRBJ2-1,few,.,TRBV4-3